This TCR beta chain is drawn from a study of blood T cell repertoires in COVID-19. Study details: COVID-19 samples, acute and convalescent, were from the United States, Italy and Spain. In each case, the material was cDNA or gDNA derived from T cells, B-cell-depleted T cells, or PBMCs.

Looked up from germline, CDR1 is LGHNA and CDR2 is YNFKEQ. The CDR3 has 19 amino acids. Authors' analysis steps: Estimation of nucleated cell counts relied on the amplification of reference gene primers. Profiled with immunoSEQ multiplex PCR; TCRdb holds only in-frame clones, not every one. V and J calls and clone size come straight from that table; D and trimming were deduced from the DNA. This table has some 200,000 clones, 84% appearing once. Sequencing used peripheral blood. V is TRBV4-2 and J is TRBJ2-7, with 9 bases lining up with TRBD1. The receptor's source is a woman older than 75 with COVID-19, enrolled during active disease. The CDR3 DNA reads TGTGAGGGTGGTGTTGGTGGGACAGGGATACCAAGGATCTCCTACGAGCAGTACTTC. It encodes CEGGVGGTGIPRISYEQYF.